The 20 T cell receptor beta chains below were found in one sample sequenced in a study of CD8 T cells in ankylosing spondylitis. Their recognized antigens are unknown. MiXCR, applied by TCRdb to the 5' RACE reads, yields one record per CDR3 protein. The sample has some 200,000 distinct CDR3 sequences; approximately 7.4% are singletons. Study-wide points: A motif in TCR beta, a set of roughly eight highly homologous variants, appeared characteristic of ankylosing spondylitis blood.

Sequencing used blood, either unsorted or a sorted T cell fraction (not recorded which). Every receptor here comes from a male donor with ankylosing spondylitis.

The rearrangement uses TRBV20-1 and TRBJ2-2; 7 nucleotides match TRBD1. The CDR3 is 17 residues long. CDR1 is DFQATT, CDR2 SNEGSKA, per germline (reference sequence). Trimming cost V 1 base and J 0 bases; bases outside gene matches: 8. The CDR3 sequence: CSARAQKGTANTGELFF. CDR3 coding DNA: TGCAGTGCTAGAGCACAAAAGGGGACAGCGAACACCGGGGAGCTGTTTTTT.

This clonotype was recorded a few times. The J gene is TRBJ1-4, the V gene TRBV6-5; TRBD1 matches at 10 bases. The CDR3 spans 14 residues. Germline lookup yields CDR1 MNHEY and CDR2 SVGAGI. The trim removed 6 bases at V and 6 bases at J, leaving 4 bases unmatched. The CDR3 sequence is CASSLGQGYEKLFF. CDR3 DNA: TGTGCCAGCAGCCTGGGACAGGGGTATGAAAAACTGTTTTTT.

This clonotype was observed at least ten times. The chain carries TRBV29-1 and TRBJ2-1; tentatively, D is TRBD2 (6 bases). CDR1 SQVTM and CDR2 ANQGSEA come from the germline V gene. V was pared by 4 bases and J by 4 bases, with 14 bases between. The CDR3 loop spans 14 amino acids. The CDR3: CSVVLREKYNEQFF. CDR3 sequence (DNA): TGCAGCGTTGTCCTACGGGAGAAATACAATGAGCAGTTCTTC.

This clonotype was seen repeatedly, ten times or more. This chain links TRBV24-1 with TRBJ1-5, with 7 positions matching TRBD1. CDR1 is KGHDR, CDR2 SFDVKD, per germline. This CDR3 has 15 residues. The V segment lost 7 bases and the J segment 1 base; nucleotides outside the gene matches: 6. As DNA, the CDR3 is TGTGCCACCAGCGAACAGGGGATAAGCAATCAGCCCCAGCATTTT. Translating it yields CATSEQGISNQPQHF.

This clonotype was recorded at least ten times. The chain uses TRBV12-5 and TRBJ2-1; a weak D match, TRBD2 (7 bases). Per the germline V gene, CDR1 is LGHNT and CDR2 is FRNRAP. The ends were cut back, 6 bases at V and 8 bases at J, with 11 bases in the middle. This CDR3 spans 12 amino acids. For the CDR3, the DNA is TGTGCTAGTGGGGCGGGGGCGGATGAGCAGTTCTTC. Translating gives CASGAGADEQFF.

This sequence joins TRBV24-1 and TRBJ1-1; possible D gene TRBD1, 6 bases. This CDR3 comprises 13 residues. Germline CDR1 KGHDR, CDR2 SFDVKD. The ends were cut back, 0 bases at V and 7 bases at J, with 8 bases in the middle. The chain's CDR3 is CATSDLRDNEAFF. CDR3 nucleotide sequence: TGTGCCACCAGTGATTTGCGGGACAATGAAGCTTTCTTT.

This clonotype was seen repeatedly, ten times or more. The chain carries TRBV20-1 and TRBJ1-2; no definite D call. Germline CDR1 reads DFQATT; CDR2 reads SNEGSKA (reference sequence). The CDR3 is 13 amino acids. The V and J ends lost 0 bases and 0 bases respectively, with 5 bases between them. Here the CDR3 DNA reads TGCAGTGCTAGAGATAAGGCTAACTATGGCTACACCTTC. Protein: CSARDKANYGYTF.

The table lists this clonotype with many counts. The chain couples TRBV15 to TRBJ2-2; D perhaps matches TRBD2 (6 bases). The V and J ends lost 1 base and 0 bases respectively, with 12 bases between them. Germline V CDR1 and CDR2: LNHNV, YYDKDF (reference sequence). This CDR3 is 17 amino acids long. CDR3 nucleotide sequence: TGTGCCACCAGCAGAGGTCCGGGACTTCCGAACACCGGGGAGCTGTTTTTT. Amino acids: CATSRGPGLPNTGELFF.

There are many counts of this clonotype. This chain connects TRBV7-9 to TRBJ2-2; 7 nucleotides agree with TRBD2. The V segment lost 3 bases and the J segment 0 bases; nucleotides outside the gene matches: 1. This CDR3 region has 15 residues. Germline-derived CDR1 and CDR2 are SEHNR and FQNEAQ (reference sequence). The CDR3 bases are TGTGCCAGCAGCTTGCTAGCGGCGAACACCGGGGAGCTGTTTTTT. Residues: CASSLLAANTGELFF. Full variable domain (rest looked up from reference TRBV7-9 and TRBJ2-2): DTGVSQNPRHKITKRGQNVTFRCDPISEHNRLYWYRQTLGQGPEFLTYFQNEAQLEKSRLLSDRFSAERPKGSFSTLEIQRTEQGDSAMYLCASSLLAANTGELFFGEGSRLTVL.

The table lists this clonotype with many counts. The chain couples TRBV4-1 to TRBJ2-2; no definite D call. CDR1 and CDR2 from the germline V gene are MGHRA and YSYEKL. The CDR3 sequence is 16 residues long. V was trimmed by 1 base and J by 1 base, leaving 10 bases between them. CDR3 loop: CASSQVRLENTGELFF. CDR3 DNA: TGCGCCAGCAGCCAAGTAAGACTGGAGAACACCGGGGAGCTGTTTTTT.

This clonotype has at least ten counts. The chain joins TRBV6-2 or TRBV6-3 to TRBJ2-7; D gene unclear. CDR3 length equals 12 residues. Between the trimmed V and J ends, which lost 2 bases and 1 base, there was a span of 3 bases. CDR1 MNHEY and CDR2 SVGEGT come from the germline V gene. The CDR3 loop is CASSYESYEQYF. The CDR3 DNA reads as TGTGCCAGCAGTTACGAATCCTACGAGCAGTACTTC.

This clonotype was seen many times. The J gene is TRBJ2-7, the V gene TRBV7-8; 9 bases align to TRBD1. Germline trimming cut 1 base from V and 3 bases from J; bases unmatched to any gene: 7. This CDR3 is 16 amino acids long. CDR1 and CDR2 (germline): SGHVS, FQNEAQ. The CDR3 reads CASSLETGGLYYEQYF. CDR3 DNA sequence: TGTGCCAGCAGCTTAGAAACAGGGGGCCTCTACTACGAGCAGTACTTC.

A few counts support this clonotype. The rearrangement uses TRBV30 and TRBJ1-1, with 8 nucleotides matching TRBD1. CDR1 and CDR2 (germline): GTSNPN, SVGIG (reference sequence). V was pared by 4 bases and J by 8 bases, with 9 bases of the junction left unmatched. This CDR3 has 13 amino acids. CDR3 sequence reads: CAWTRDRSKEAFF. The CDR3 coding sequence is TGTGCCTGGACGCGGGACAGGTCCAAGGAAGCTTTCTTT. Complete variable domain (other parts from reference TRBV30 and TRBJ1-1): SQTIHQWPATLVQPVGSPLSLECTVEGTSNPNLYWYRQAAGRGLQLLFYSVGIGQISSEVPQNLSASRPQDRQFILSSKKLLLSDSGFYLCAWTRDRSKEAFFGQGTRLTVV.

The chain links TRBV20-1 to TRBJ2-1, with 8 bases fitting TRBD2. Germline values: CDR1 DFQATT, CDR2 SNEGSKA (reference sequence). The CDR3 contains 14 residues. After removal of 6 bases from V and 4 bases from J, the junction contained 8 bases not matched to a gene. CDR3 residues: CSARYSGKYNEQFF. CDR3 DNA sequence: TGCAGTGCGCGATATAGCGGGAAGTACAATGAGCAGTTCTTC.

This clonotype was found a few times. The DNA of the CDR3 is TGTGCCAGCAGCTTAGACGGGAGGGGGCGAGAGACCCAGTACTTC. Translating gives CASSLDGRGRETQYF. The chain joins TRBV11-2 to TRBJ2-5, with D possibly being TRBD2 (8 bases). V was cut by 0 bases and J by 4 bases, with 12 bases left in between. Germline CDR1 is SGHAT and CDR2 is FQNNGV. The length of the CDR3 is 15 residues.

This clonotype was picked up many times. The rearrangement uses TRBV28 and TRBJ2-3; 8 positions agree with TRBD2. CDR3 length: 14 residues. V shed 2 bases, J shed 7 bases, and the junction held 5 bases outside the gene matches. The germline V gene encodes CDR1 MDHEN and CDR2 SYDVKM. DNA of the CDR3: TGTGCCAGCAGTTTAGTCGGGGGGGCCTATACGCAGTATTTT. Translating it yields CASSLVGGAYTQYF.

The chain combines TRBV4-1 with TRBJ1-5; no reliable D call. Germline-derived CDR1 and CDR2 are MGHRA and YSYEKL. Trimming left V 0 bases short and J 3 bases short, with 9 bases between. The CDR3 is 15 amino acids. The CDR3 loop is CASSQDASINQPQHF. For the CDR3, the DNA is TGCGCCAGCAGCCAAGACGCCTCTATCAATCAGCCCCAGCATTTT.

The table lists this clonotype with a few counts. The chain combines TRBV6-1 with TRBJ2-7; maybe TRBD2 (5 bases). There are 15 residues in the CDR3. V was trimmed by 7 bases and J by 0 bases, leaving 16 bases between them. Germline lookup yields CDR1 MNHNS and CDR2 SASEGT. The chain's CDR3 is CASTAVAGGSYEQYF. DNA of the CDR3: TGTGCCAGCACCGCCGTGGCGGGCGGCTCCTACGAGCAGTACTTC.

This clonotype occurred many times. The chain uses TRBV7-3 and TRBJ1-1; TRBD1 is a possible D gene (5 bases). The V and J ends lost 11 bases and 5 bases respectively, with 18 bases between them. CDR1 is SGHTA, CDR2 FQGTGA, per germline. This CDR3 spans 13 amino acids. DNA of the CDR3: TGTGCCTGCCCGGGGGGGTTCGGAACTGAAGCTTTCTTT. Translation gives CACPGGFGTEAFF.

The rearrangement joins TRBV9 to TRBJ1-4; D remains unclear. V was cut by 0 bases and J by 3 bases, with 9 bases left in between. The CDR3 length is 15 residues. CDR1 and CDR2 (germline): SGDLS, YYNGEE. As DNA, the CDR3 is TGTGCCAGCAGCGTAGTAGGAAATCCTAATGAAAAACTGTTTTTT. Encoded protein: CASSVVGNPNEKLFF.